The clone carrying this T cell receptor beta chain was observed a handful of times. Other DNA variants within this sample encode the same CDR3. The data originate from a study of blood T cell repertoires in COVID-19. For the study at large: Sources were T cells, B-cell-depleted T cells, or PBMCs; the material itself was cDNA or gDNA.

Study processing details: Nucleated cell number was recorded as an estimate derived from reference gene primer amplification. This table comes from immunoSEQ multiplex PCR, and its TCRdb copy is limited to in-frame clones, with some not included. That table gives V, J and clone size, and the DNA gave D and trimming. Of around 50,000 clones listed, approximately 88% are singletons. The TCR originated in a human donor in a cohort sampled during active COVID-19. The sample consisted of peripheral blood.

DNA of the CDR3: TGCGCCAGCAGTGAAGACAGGGCCACCGGGGAGCTGTTTTTT. Residues: CASSEDRATGELFF. The V gene is TRBV10-1, the J gene TRBJ2-2; 7 bases align to TRBD1. Trimming took 3 bases from V and 4 from J; bases not matched to a gene: 2. The CDR3 runs to 14 residues. Germline V gene sequence: CDR1 WNHNN, CDR2 SYGVQD (reference sequence).